A single TCR beta chain is shown here with its context. Its antigen remains unidentified. Within one base of it there is no much larger clone, and no base qualities were kept. The entry originates in a study of cytomegalovirus exposure and HLA in healthy donors listed by TCRdb under 2017. Turning to the overall study: In an earlier analysis of several hundred of the donors, about 270 Gb of sequence data and 90 million to 120 million unique TCR beta sequences from approximately 180 million T cells were reported. Roughly 290 gigabases of sequencing data and approximately 92 million unique TCR sequences made up an early release that covered under 750 HLA-typed donors. Of the roughly 400 genotyped donors, approximately 81% were placed in the genetic ancestry cluster associated with self-reported Caucasian donors. The study aimed to test whether signatures of past pathogen exposure could be identified by cataloging public T cell receptors. Using immunosequencing, the study profiled T cell repertoires from fewer than 700 subjects and related those repertoires to cytomegalovirus serostatus. Besides the first cohort of 666 subjects, a separate validation cohort made up of roughly 120 different subjects was used. The study combined high-throughput TCR immunosequencing, statistical association of individual TCRs with disease status, and machine learning to predict cytomegalovirus infection status. A later analysis re-analyzed previously published TCR beta repertoires from approximately 700 donors and added high-resolution HLA genotyping to study TCR occurrence patterns. In the later analysis, no new phenotypic data were used to find candidate immune exposures; instead, reliance was placed on TCR beta sequences and their occurrence across donors. An earlier analysis of several hundred of the donors used high-throughput TCR beta sequencing to judge whether each TCR beta V gene segment behaved as functional or pseudogenic. Donor age, sex, ethnicity and CMV serostatus were collected together with the repertoire data. In a later genetic analysis, genome-wide SNP genotypes for about 55% of the 666 donors were used, and that subset was treated as a discovery cohort. All discovery cohort repertoires had been generated on a single sequencing platform. Both class I and class II loci were covered by HLA typing, at four-digit resolution. Typing coverage varied by locus: roughly 629-640 donors for A, B, C, DRB1 and DQB1; 500 to 550 for DQA1; more than 600 for DPA1; under 490 for DPB1. Four to six DR-DQ haplotypes were handled as single units for association and clustering, since linkage in the cohort was strong. Among 398 genotyped donors of the cohort, an average of roughly 240,000 unique TCR beta nucleotide sequences were sequenced per donor, approximately 20% of them non-productive. What the work shows at the level of the full study, not this receptor alone: Because HLA typing was unavailable for some donors at each locus, only the typed subset was used in association tests. In a later analysis, HLA-associated TCR beta chains were found to be more clonally expanded and to have lower generation probabilities than equally common non-associated chains. Linkage disequilibrium might explain the correlated functional status among segregating V segments, but an unknown experimental factor could not be excluded. Specific HLA alleles were associated with 15,000 to 20,000 TCR beta sequences at a false discovery rate of 0.05 in a later analysis. Broadly in line with IMGT annotations, most TCR beta V segments showed up in productive rearrangements about 87% or about 30% of the time in an earlier analysis of approximately 600 of the donors. A further reported finding was that TCR beta sequences accurately predicted the HLA-A and HLA-B alleles for most subjects in the first cohort. According to a later analysis, TCR association rates differed among HLA loci, with DRB1 alleles showing the most associated TCRs and HLA-C alleles showing the fewest. A later genetic analysis associated a missense DCLRE1C variant with V-gene and J-gene trimming of TCR beta chains, and an independent cohort replicated the association. Strong co-occurrence of HLA alleles, especially DR and DQ, made assigning TCR associations to individual alleles difficult. According to a later analysis, parvovirus B19, influenza, CMV and Epstein-Barr virus appeared linked to several top co-occurrence clusters. The cohort was sequenced for TCR beta chains only, and without alpha or paired-chain data the features that could be detected were limited. Some IMGT-functional V segments, including TRBV6-2 and TRBV6-3, could not be distinguished by the 87-base-pair reads and were therefore excluded. Most TCR sequences were observed very rarely across donors, whereas some public TCRs were present in many individuals. According to a later genetic analysis, donors in an Asian-associated ancestry cluster had fewer N-insertions in productive TCRs than the roughly 700-donor mean. In both the original and validation cohorts, the classifier was reported to diagnose cytomegalovirus status with high specificity and sensitivity. Because counts were too low, around 17 rarely observed V segments, including chromosome 9 orphons, were left out of the earlier analysis of about 620 of the donors. According to the authors, the approach could potentially be generalized to other disease states and immunological phenotypes. Roughly uniform sequencing depth across donors was assumed in presence/absence analyses, although this assumption may not hold. According to a later analysis, most CMV-associated TCR beta chains appeared to be HLA-restricted, and the HLA associations seemed to be driven largely by CMV exposure. Immune exposure information for the cohort was limited to CMV serostatus. A few of the identified cytomegalovirus-associated TCR beta chains were confirmed in vitro to be specific for cytomegalovirus antigens. In the study, some 160 TCR beta chains were listed as associated with cytomegalovirus. The sequencing pipeline was judged likely to have produced a cluster of highly shared sequence variants as a technical artifact.

Libraries came from the immunoSEQ multiplex PCR assay. The multiplex PCR relied on a mix of 60 forward primers for TCR Vbeta segments and 13 reverse primers for TCR Jbeta segments. The CDR3 region of rearranged TCR beta genes was amplified from genomic DNA by a multiplex PCR assay. Amplified TCR beta libraries were sequenced as 87-base-pair reads on the Illumina HiSeq System. In the source study's methods: A later analysis counted tens of millions of unique TCR beta chains across the 640 or so repertoires, and 10 million to 12 million of these chains were shared by at least two donors. Raw reads were error-corrected and collapsed into unique sequences with a nearest-neighbor algorithm that merged closely related sequences to remove PCR and sequencing errors. CDR3 sequences were aligned to IMGT reference sequences to assign V, D and J gene segments. Each retained sequence needed at least a six-nucleotide match to both a V gene segment and a J gene segment. A rearrangement counted as productive if the CDR3 had no stop codons and remained in frame with V and J, and every other rearrangement counted as non-productive. CDR3 was defined according to IMGT convention as the region running from the second conserved V-encoded cysteine to the conserved J-encoded phenylalanine. The earlier analysis of about 590 of the donors excluded sequences that lacked an unambiguous match to a single V gene segment. An earlier analysis of almost 600 of the donors classified V segments as functional when productive rearrangements were above 56.7% and as segregating when the standard deviation between donors was above 5%. To diagnose cytomegalovirus status from the catalog of TCR beta chain sequences, a statistical classification framework was built. A later analysis assigned V and J genes by comparing TCR nucleotide sequences with IMGT/GENE-DB human TR gene sequences. Using the TCRdist pipeline, a later analysis assigned CDR3 sequences along with most-parsimonious VDJ recombination scenarios. In a later analysis, every TCR beta chain was defined by the combination of its CDR3 amino acid sequence and its V-gene family, and reads without a unique V-gene family were dropped. A later analysis removed 600 or so highly shared, low-generation-probability nucleotide sequences to deal with suspected cross-contamination and a sequencing artifact. In a later analysis, a clonal expansion index was calculated for each public chain from normalized within-repertoire ranks of inferred template counts. A later analysis computed generation probabilities with a VDJ recombination model fitted to out-of-frame rearrangements, and checked the results against IGoR. In a later analysis, hypergeometric tests were used to score TCR-TCR, TCR-HLA and TCR-CMV co-occurrence, with a repertoire-size bias correction applied to TCR pairs. False discovery rates were estimated in a later analysis by permuting HLA or CMV assignments 20 times. In a later analysis, co-occurring TCRs were grouped using DBSCAN, and TCRdist sequence similarity was added for clustering within HLA-allele-positive subsets. For co-occurrence clustering, repertoires with fewer than 30,000 or more than 120,000 public chains were excluded, along with 5 or 6 repertoires with anomalous nucleotide sharing. As stored in TCRdb, this immuneACCESS dataset retains in-frame rearrangements with V and J assigned. A fraction of the clones does not appear; measured against another copy, unresolved V genes explain less than half of the discrepancy, and the remainder lacks a known reason. Clone size and the V and J calls come from that table; the DNA yielded D and trimming. The sample table shows about 120,000 clones, and around 78% are seen once. The ten largest clones take up around 3.3% of the sample.

The cohort consisted of 670 or so healthy bone marrow donors. At the time of sampling, every cohort member was nominally healthy, though immune exposures that went unrecorded were likely present. The donor was CMV seropositive and was included in the group of about 290 seropositive cohort members. Each donor provided a peripheral blood sample, and peripheral blood mononuclear cells were used for TCR beta sequencing. Genomic DNA extraction from the blood cell samples was performed with the Qiagen DNeasy Blood Extraction Kit. CDR1 and CDR2 were assigned from the germline V gene (reference sequence) as MNHEY and SMNVEV. Taken from cysteine to phenylalanine, the CDR3 has 14 residues. Only the CDR3 part of the read is kept: 42 bases, read in frame from the first base. At the junction V is shortened by 1 base and J by 3 bases, with 10 bases in between.

The TCR originated in a woman in her 30s in good health and CMV-seropositive. Sequencing used PBMCs. The sequence is built from TRBV27 and TRBJ2-7; a tentative D call is TRBD1 (5 bases match). In nucleotide form, the sequence is TGTGCCAGCAGTTTATTTCAGGGCGACTACGAGCAGTACTTC. Its protein product is CASSLFQGDYEQYF.